Presented here are 7 T cell receptor beta chains from one specimen sequenced in a study of blood T cell repertoires in COVID-19. The table came from immunoSEQ multiplex PCR; TCRdb's copy has only in-frame clones and leaves some out. The table includes 470,000 or so clones, roughly 87% detected once. The specimen sequenced was PBMCs or T cells enriched from blood (not recorded which). These receptors originate from a woman in her late teens or twenties with acute COVID-19.

Concerning this clone itself: Other nucleotide sequences from this sample produce the same CDR3. V and J are TRBV9 and TRBJ1-1, with a tentative D call TRBD1 (5 bases). Germline CDR1 reads SGDLS; CDR2 reads YYNGEE. CDR3 length: 14 residues. V gave up 0 bases and J gave up 9 bases, with 15 bases separating them. DNA of the CDR3: TGTGCCAGCAGCGTAGACGGCAGGGAGGGACAAGCTTTCTTT. It encodes CASSVDGREGQAFF. Using reference TRBV9 and TRBJ1-1 for the parts outside the CDR3, the full variable domain is DSGVTQTPKHLITATGQRVTLRCSPRSGDLSVYWYQQSLDQGLQFLIQYYNGEERAKGNILERFSAQQFPDLHSELNLSSLELGDSALYFCASSVDGREGQAFFGQGTRLTVV.

This chain links TRBV12-3 or TRBV12-4 with TRBJ1-1; no clear D. The CDR3 is 12 residues long. Trimming removed 6 bases from V and 4 bases from J, with 9 bases in between. The CDR3 nucleotides read TGTGCCAGCAGCAGTTGGGCCACTGAAGCTTTCTTT. It encodes CASSSWATEAFF.

The chain links TRBV28 to TRBJ1-2; 10 bases are shared with TRBD1. The V gene end was trimmed by 3 bases and the J gene end by 8 bases; junction bases not matched to a gene: 0. The CDR3 consists of 12 residues. CDR1 and CDR2 (germline): MDHEN, SYDVKM. CDR3 region: CASSLGQGGYTF. The DNA of the CDR3 is TGTGCCAGCAGTTTGGGACAGGGGGGCTACACCTTC.

The genes are TRBV18 and TRBJ1-6; perhaps TRBD1 as D (6 bases). The CDR3 is made up of 15 amino acids. Trimming removed 5 bases from V and 5 bases from J, with 13 bases in between. Per germline, CDR1 KGHSH and CDR2 LQKENI. Here the CDR3 reads CASSSRGRDNSPLHF. Here the CDR3 DNA reads TGTGCCAGCTCATCCAGGGGCAGGGATAATTCACCCCTCCACTTT.

J is TRBJ2-7 and V is TRBV15; D is perhaps TRBD1 (8 bases). The V gene lost 6 bases and the J gene lost 3 bases, with 18 bases spanning the gap. The CDR3 is 15 residues long. Germline values: CDR1 LNHNV, CDR2 YYDKDF (reference sequence). CDR3 DNA sequence: TGTGCCACCAGTGCACAGGGGGGGGAAGACTACGAGCAGTACTTC. This gives the protein CATSAQGGEDYEQYF.

Worth noting for this clone: Possible read error: a much larger clone is one base away. V and J are TRBV7-2 and TRBJ2-1; TRBD2 matches 13 bases. Trimming cost V 6 bases and J 4 bases; bases outside gene matches: 3. CDR3 length: 15 amino acids. Germline loops: CDR1 SGHTA, CDR2 FQGNSA. This CDR3 reads CASRPGLAGYNEQFF. In DNA, the CDR3 is TGTGCCAGCAGGCCGGGACTAGCGGGGTACAATGAGCAGTTCTTC. Using reference TRBV7-2 and TRBJ2-1 for the parts outside the CDR3, the full variable domain is GAGVSQSPSNKVTEKGKDVELRCDPISGHTALYWYRQSLGQGLEFLIYFQGNSAPDKSGLPSDRFSAERTGGSVSTLTIQRTQQEDSAVYLCASRPGLAGYNEQFFGPGTRLTVL.

V and J are TRBV28 and TRBJ2-5; D remains ambiguous. Germline values: CDR1 MDHEN, CDR2 SYDVKM. The CDR3 runs to 11 residues. V lost 5 bases and J 9 bases, leaving 10 bases between the germline ends. Written as DNA, the CDR3 is TGTGCCAGCAGTAACCCAACTGCCCAGTACTTC. Amino acids: CASSNPTAQYF. Looking up the rest from reference TRBV28 and TRBJ2-5 gives the full variable domain: DVKVTQSSRYLVKRTGEKVFLECVQDMDHENMFWYRQDPGLGLRLIYFSYDVKMKEKGDIPEGYSVSREKKERFSLILESASTNQTSMYLCASSNPTAQYFGPGTRLLVL.